The subject of this entry is one T cell receptor (beta chain). As originally analysed: Estimation of nucleated cell counts was performed using reference gene primer amplification. The method was immunoSEQ multiplex PCR; TCRdb's version includes in-frame clones alone and lacks a portion of them. That table is the source of V, J and clone size, and D and trimming were worked out from the DNA. The repertoire holds around 150,000 clones, roughly four fifths seen once, with 9% to 10% in the top ten. This specimen belongs to a study of blood T cell repertoires in COVID-19. Whole-study context: Acute and convalescent COVID-19 specimens originated in the United States, Italy and Spain. T cells, B-cell-depleted T cells, or PBMCs provided the cDNA or gDNA that served as material.

The V gene's germline CDR1 is SGHNT and CDR2 YENEEA. There are 17 residues in the CDR3. The ends were cut back, 0 bases at V and 0 bases at J, with 12 bases in the middle. This sequence joins TRBV11-3 and TRBJ1-5, with D tentatively TRBD1 (5 bases). The source of this sequence is a woman aged 50 to 65 with active or convalescent COVID-19. The sequencing sample was made of peripheral blood. CDR3 DNA sequence: TGTGCCAGCAGCTTAGATCGTGCGGGGACTAGCAATCAGCCCCAGCATTTT. It is translated as CASSLDRAGTSNQPQHF.